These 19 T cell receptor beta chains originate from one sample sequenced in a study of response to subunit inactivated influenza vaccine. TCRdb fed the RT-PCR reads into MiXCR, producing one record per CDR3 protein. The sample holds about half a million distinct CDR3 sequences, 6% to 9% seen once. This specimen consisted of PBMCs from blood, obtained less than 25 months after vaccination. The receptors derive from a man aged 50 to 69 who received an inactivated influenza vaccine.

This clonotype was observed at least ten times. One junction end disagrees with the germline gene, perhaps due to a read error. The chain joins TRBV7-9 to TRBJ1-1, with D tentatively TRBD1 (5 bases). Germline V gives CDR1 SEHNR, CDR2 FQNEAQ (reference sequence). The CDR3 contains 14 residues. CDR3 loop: CASSIAGRWTEAFF. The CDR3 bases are TGTGCCAGCAGCATAGCGGGGCGATGGACTGAAGCTTTCTTT.

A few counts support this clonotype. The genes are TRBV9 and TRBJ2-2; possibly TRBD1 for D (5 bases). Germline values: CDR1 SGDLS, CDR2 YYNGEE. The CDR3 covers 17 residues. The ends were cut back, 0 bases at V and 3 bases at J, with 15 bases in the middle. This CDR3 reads CASSVDPFDRDTGELFF. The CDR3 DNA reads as TGTGCCAGCAGCGTAGATCCCTTCGACAGAGACACCGGGGAGCTGTTTTTT.

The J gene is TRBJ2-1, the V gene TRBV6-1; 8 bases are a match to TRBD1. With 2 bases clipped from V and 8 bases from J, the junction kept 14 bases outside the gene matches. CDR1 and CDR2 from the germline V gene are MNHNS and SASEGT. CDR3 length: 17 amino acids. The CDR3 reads CASSETSGGTMDDEQFF. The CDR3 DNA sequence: TGTGCCAGCAGTGAAACATCAGGGGGCACAATGGACGATGAGCAGTTCTTC.

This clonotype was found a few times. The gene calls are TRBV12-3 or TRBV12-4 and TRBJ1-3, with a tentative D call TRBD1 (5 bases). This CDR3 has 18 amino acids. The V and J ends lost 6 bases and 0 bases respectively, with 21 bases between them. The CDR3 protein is CASSQPPRGSSSGNTIYF. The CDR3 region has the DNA TGTGCCAGCAGCCAACCACCCCGGGGCTCAAGCTCTGGAAACACCATATATTTT.

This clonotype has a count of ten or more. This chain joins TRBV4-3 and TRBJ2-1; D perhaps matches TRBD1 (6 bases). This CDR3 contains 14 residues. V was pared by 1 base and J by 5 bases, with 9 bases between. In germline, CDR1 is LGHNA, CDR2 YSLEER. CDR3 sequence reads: CASSQGTADNEQFF. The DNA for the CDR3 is TGCGCCAGCAGCCAAGGGACAGCAGACAATGAGCAGTTCTTC.

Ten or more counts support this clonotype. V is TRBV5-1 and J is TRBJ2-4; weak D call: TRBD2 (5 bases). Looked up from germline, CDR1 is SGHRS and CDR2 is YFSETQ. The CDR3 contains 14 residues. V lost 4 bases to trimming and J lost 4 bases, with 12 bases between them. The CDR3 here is CASSRSGSKNIQYF. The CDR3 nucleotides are TGCGCCAGCAGCCGGAGCGGCAGTAAAAACATTCAGTACTTC.

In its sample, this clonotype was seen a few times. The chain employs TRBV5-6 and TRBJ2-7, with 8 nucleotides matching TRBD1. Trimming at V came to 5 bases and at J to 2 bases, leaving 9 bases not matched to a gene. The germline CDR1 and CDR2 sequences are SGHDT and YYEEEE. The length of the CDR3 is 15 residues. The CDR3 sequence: CASRPIGTGPYEQYF. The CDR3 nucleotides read TGTGCCAGCAGACCGATAGGGACAGGACCCTACGAGCAGTACTTC.

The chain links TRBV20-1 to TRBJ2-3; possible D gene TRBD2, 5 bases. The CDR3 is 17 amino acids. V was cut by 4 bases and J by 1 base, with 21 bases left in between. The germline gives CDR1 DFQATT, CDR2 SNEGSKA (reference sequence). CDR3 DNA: TGCAGTGCTATAAGGACGGGGTTCTACGGGGGCACAGATACGCAGTATTTT. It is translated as CSAIRTGFYGGTDTQYF.

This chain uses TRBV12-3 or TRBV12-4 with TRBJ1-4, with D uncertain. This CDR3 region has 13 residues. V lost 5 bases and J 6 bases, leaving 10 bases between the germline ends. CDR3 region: CASSHSPDEKLFF. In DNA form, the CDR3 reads TGTGCCAGCAGTCACTCTCCGGATGAAAAACTGTTTTTT.

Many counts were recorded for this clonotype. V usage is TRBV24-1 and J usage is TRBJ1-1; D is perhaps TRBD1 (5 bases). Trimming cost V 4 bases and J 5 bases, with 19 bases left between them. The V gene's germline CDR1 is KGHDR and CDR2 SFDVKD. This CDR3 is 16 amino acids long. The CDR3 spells CATSEGDGRIGTEAFF. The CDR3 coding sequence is TGTGCCACCAGTGAGGGGGACGGGAGGATCGGGACTGAAGCTTTCTTT.

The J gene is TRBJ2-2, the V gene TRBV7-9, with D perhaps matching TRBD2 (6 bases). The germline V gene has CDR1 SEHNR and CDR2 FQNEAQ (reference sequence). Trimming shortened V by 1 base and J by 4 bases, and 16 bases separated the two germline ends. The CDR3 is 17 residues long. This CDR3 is CASSLETPRGGTGELFF. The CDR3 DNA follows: TGTGCCAGCAGCTTAGAAACCCCACGGGGAGGCACCGGGGAGCTGTTTTTT.

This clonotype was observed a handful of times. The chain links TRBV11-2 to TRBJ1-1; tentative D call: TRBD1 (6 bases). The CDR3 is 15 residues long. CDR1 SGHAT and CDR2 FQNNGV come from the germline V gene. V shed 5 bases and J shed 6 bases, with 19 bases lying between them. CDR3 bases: TGTGCCAGCAGCCTGTCCGGGACAATGGAAGCTGAAGCTTTCTTT. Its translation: CASSLSGTMEAEAFF.

The CDR3 nucleotides read TGTGCCAGCAGCAACAGGGGCGAGGGGACCCAGTACTTC. Translated, it gives CASSNRGEGTQYF. V usage is TRBV2 and J usage is TRBJ2-5; 7 nucleotides line up with TRBD1. The CDR3 is 13 amino acids. Per the germline V gene, CDR1 is SNHLY and CDR2 is FYNNEI. Unmatched junction bases numbered 8, after V lost 6 bases and J lost 7 bases.

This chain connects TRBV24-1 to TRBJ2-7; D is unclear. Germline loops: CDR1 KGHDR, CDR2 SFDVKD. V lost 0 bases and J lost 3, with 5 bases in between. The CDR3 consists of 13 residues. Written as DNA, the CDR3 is TGTGCCACCAGTGATTTGCGCGGCTACGAGCAGTACTTC. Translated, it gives CATSDLRGYEQYF.

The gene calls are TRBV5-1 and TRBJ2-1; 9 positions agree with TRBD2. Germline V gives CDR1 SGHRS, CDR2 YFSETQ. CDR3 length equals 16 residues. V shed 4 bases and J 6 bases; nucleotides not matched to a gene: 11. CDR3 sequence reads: CASSSGGTSSANEQFF. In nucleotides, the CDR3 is TGCGCCAGCAGCAGCGGAGGGACTAGCTCTGCCAATGAGCAGTTCTTC.

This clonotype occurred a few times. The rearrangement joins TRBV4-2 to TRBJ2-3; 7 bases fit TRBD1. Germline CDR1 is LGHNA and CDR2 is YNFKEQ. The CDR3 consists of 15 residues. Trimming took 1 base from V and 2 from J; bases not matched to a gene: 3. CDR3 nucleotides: TGTGCCAGCAGCCAAGGGGACAGAGTCACAGATACGCAGTATTTT. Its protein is CASSQGDRVTDTQYF.

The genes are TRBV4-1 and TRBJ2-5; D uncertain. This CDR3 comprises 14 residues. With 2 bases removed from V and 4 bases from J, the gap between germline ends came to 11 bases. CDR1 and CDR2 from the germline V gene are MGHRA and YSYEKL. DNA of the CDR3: TGCGCCAGCAGCCAAAGGTCGGCTGGAGAGACCCAGTACTTC. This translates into CASSQRSAGETQYF.

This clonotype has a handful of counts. The chain's CDR3 is CSARDLGEFSNEQFF. The CDR3, as DNA: TGCAGTGCTAGAGATCTCGGGGAATTTTCCAATGAGCAGTTCTTC. The chain has TRBV20-1 and TRBJ2-1; a possible D gene is TRBD2 (5 bases). This CDR3 is 15 amino acids long. Trimming cost V 0 bases and J 6 bases, with 15 bases left between them. CDR1 is DFQATT and CDR2 is SNEGSKA in the germline V gene (reference sequence).

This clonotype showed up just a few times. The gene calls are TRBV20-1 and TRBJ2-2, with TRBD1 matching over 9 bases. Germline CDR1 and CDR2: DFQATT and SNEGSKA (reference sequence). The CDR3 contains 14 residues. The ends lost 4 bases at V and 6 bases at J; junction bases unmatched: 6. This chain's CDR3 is CSAKTGTGPGELFF. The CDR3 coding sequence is TGCAGTGCTAAAACCGGGACAGGGCCCGGGGAGCTGTTTTTT.